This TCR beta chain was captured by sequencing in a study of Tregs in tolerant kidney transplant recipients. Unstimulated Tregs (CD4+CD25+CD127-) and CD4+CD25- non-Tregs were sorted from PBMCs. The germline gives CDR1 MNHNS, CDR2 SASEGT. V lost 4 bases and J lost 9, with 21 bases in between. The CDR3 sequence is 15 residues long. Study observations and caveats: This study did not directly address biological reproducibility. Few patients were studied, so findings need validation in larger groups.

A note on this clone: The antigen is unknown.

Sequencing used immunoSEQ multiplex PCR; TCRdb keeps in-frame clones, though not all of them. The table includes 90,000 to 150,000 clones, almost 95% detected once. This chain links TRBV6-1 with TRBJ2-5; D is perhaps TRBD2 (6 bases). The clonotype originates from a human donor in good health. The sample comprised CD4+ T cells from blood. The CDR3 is CASSGRANPLEAQYF. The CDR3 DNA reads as TGTGCCAGCAGTGGGAGGGCGAACCCCCTTGAAGCCCAGTACTTC.